Listed below are T cell receptor beta chains from one sample, sequenced in a study of blood T cell repertoires in COVID-19. Only in-frame clones appear in the TCRdb table, and some are missing; sequencing was by immunoSEQ multiplex PCR. Among approximately 670,000 clones listed, more than 80% were seen once. Sequenced sample: peripheral blood. These TCRs come from a woman in her late teens or twenties with acute or convalescent COVID-19. The CDR3 runs from the conserved cysteine through the conserved F or W. D genes are given only for firm matches. Where a row states a size, it is once, few, many or the class of an expanded clone; other rows omit it.

>TRBD1|TRBJ1-2|-|TRBV6-2/TRBV6-3
TGTGCCAGCAGTTACAGGGGACAGGCTTGGCGAGTGAGCACCTTC
CASSYRGQAWRVSTF
>-|TRBJ1-6|-|TRBV7-9
TGTGCCAGCAGCCCCGAGCGACCCCTCCACTTT
CASSPERPLHF
>TRBD1|TRBJ1-2|-|TRBV12-3/TRBV12-4
TGTGCCAGCAGTTCGGACAGGGGTGGCTACACCTTC
CASSSDRGGYTF
>-|TRBJ1-1|-|TRBV9
TGTGCCAGCCAAACAGGGCCGAACACTGAAGCTTTCTTT
CASQTGPNTEAFF
>-|TRBJ2-3|-|TRBV6-2/TRBV6-3
TGTGCCAGCAGTTACGAAGGGGGTTTAGATACGCAGTATTTT
CASSYEGGLDTQYF
>TRBD1|TRBJ1-1|-|TRBV15
TGCGCCACCAGCCTCCGACAGGGAGAAGCTTTCTTT
CATSLRQGEAFF
>-|TRBJ1-2|-|TRBV28
TGTGCCAGCAGAATTGATCCAGGGCTCGGCTACACCTTC
CASRIDPGLGYTF
>-|TRBJ1-2|-|TRBV6-5
TGTGCCAGCAGTTACCCGTGGGCCTCGTCTAAGGGCTACACCTTC
CASSYPWASSKGYTF
>-|TRBJ1-1|-|TRBV29-1
TGCAGCGCTGCGGACAGTCTGAACACTGAAGCTTTCTTT
CSAADSLNTEAFF
>TRBD1|TRBJ2-3|-|TRBV5-1
TGCGCCAGCAGCCTCGACAGGGCTAGCACAGATACGCAGTATTTT
CASSLDRASTDTQYF
>TRBD2|TRBJ2-7|-|TRBV4-3
TGCGCCAGCAGCCAAGAGCTCGGGACTAGCGTGTCCTACGAGCAGTACTTC
CASSQELGTSVSYEQYF
>-|TRBJ1-2|-|TRBV6-5
TGTGCCAGCAGTTCTGGGGAGTTTAACTATGGCTACACCTTC
CASSSGEFNYGYTF
>-|TRBJ1-6|-|TRBV23-1
TGCGCCAGCAGTCGCAGGACTAGGACTTCACCCCTCCACTTT
CASSRRTRTSPLHF
>TRBD2|TRBJ2-2|-|TRBV7-9
TGTGCCAGCAGCTTTAAAACTGGGCTAGCGGGGAACACCGGGGAGCTGTTTTTT
CASSFKTGLAGNTGELFF
>TRBD1|TRBJ2-7|few|TRBV6-5
TGTGCCAGCAGTTACTCGGGGGACAGCTCCTACGAGCAGTACTTC
CASSYSGDSSYEQYF
>-|TRBJ2-7|-|TRBV7-2
TGTGCCAGCAGCTTAAGCCGCCTAGGCTCCTACGAGCAGTACTTC
CASSLSRLGSYEQYF
>-|TRBJ1-4|-|TRBV11-2
TGTGCCAGCAGCCCACAAATCACAACTAATGAAAAACTGTTTTTT
CASSPQITTNEKLFF
>-|TRBJ1-1|-|TRBV30
TGTGCCTGGAAAATGGAGACTGAAGCTTTCTTT
CAWKMETEAFF
>TRBD1|TRBJ1-3|-|TRBV11-2
TGTGCCAGCAGCGGAACGACAGGGGACACCATATATTTT
CASSGTTGDTIYF
>-|TRBJ1-1|-|TRBV3-1/TRBV3-2
TGTGCCAGCAGCCGACAGACAGTGAACACTGAAGCTTTCTTT
CASSRQTVNTEAFF
>TRBD1|TRBJ2-2|once|TRBV19
TGTGCCAGTAGACAGGGGCAGAACACCGGGGAGCTGTTTTTT
CASRQGQNTGELFF
>-|TRBJ1-1|-|TRBV6-1
TGTGCCAGCAGTGATCGGCGAGGGAACACTGAAGCTTTCTTT
CASSDRRGNTEAFF
>TRBD1|TRBJ2-3|few|TRBV6-4
TGTGCCAGCAGTGAACAGGGGGGAGGCACAGATACGCAGTATTTT
CASSEQGGGTDTQYF
>-|TRBJ1-4|-|TRBV7-6
TGTGCCAGCAGCTTAGACAGGGTTGGCGAAAAACTGTTTTTT
CASSLDRVGEKLFF
>-|TRBJ2-3|-|TRBV19
TGTGCCAGTAGTAGACGGAACAGGGAGACCACAGATACGCAGTATTTT
CASSRRNRETTDTQYF
>-|TRBJ1-1|-|TRBV5-1
TGCGCCAGCAGCTTTGGGTTTAGCTCTGAAGCTTTCTTT
CASSFGFSSEAFF
>-|TRBJ1-2|-|TRBV20-1
TGCAGTGCCAATTATGGCTACACCTTC
CSANYGYTF
>TRBD1|TRBJ2-1|-|TRBV25-1
TGTGCCAGCAGTGAAATCGGACAGGGGAACTACAATGAGCAGTTCTTC
CASSEIGQGNYNEQFF
>TRBD1|TRBJ1-6|-|TRBV25-1
TGTGCCAGCAGTGTAACAGGGGTGGATAATTCACCCCTCCATTTT
CASSVTGVDNSPLHF
>TRBD1|TRBJ1-1|-|TRBV4-3
TGCGCCAGCAGCCAAGATCAGGGTGGGACAGGGCCGAGAGAAGCTTTCTTT
CASSQDQGGTGPREAFF
>TRBD2|TRBJ2-2|-|TRBV9
TGTGCCAGCAGCGCCCCAACTAGCGGGGTGACGAACACCGGGGAGCTGTTTTTT
CASSAPTSGVTNTGELFF
>-|TRBJ1-1|-|TRBV6-1
TGTGCCAGCAGTGAATTGGGGGGTTCTCAGAACACTGAAGCTTTCTTT
CASSELGGSQNTEAFF
>-|TRBJ1-1|-|TRBV21-1
TGTGCCAGCAGCCTAGGGCAGGGGCTGAACACTGAAGCTTTCTTT
CASSLGQGLNTEAFF
>TRBD1|TRBJ1-6|-|TRBV3-1/TRBV3-2
TGTGCCAGCAGCCACTACAGGGGGCTGGATAATTCACCCCTCCACTTT
CASSHYRGLDNSPLHF
>-|TRBJ1-2|-|TRBV3-1/TRBV3-2
TGTGCCAGCAGCCTACAGGCTAATGGCTACACCTTC
CASSLQANGYTF
>-|TRBJ1-5|-|TRBV21-1
TGTGCCAGCAGCAAAGGTTTATGGGGGCTTTTCCAGCCCCAGCATTTT
CASSKGLWGLFQPQHF
>-|TRBJ2-3|-|TRBV2
TGTGCCTCTAGACTAGAGAACCTCTCCGGTACGCAGTATTTT
CASRLENLSGTQYF
>-|TRBJ2-1|-|TRBV9
TGTGCCAGCAGCCCTCGACTAGGTAGTTATATCACCTACAATGAGCAGTTCTTC
CASSPRLGSYITYNEQFF
>TRBD2|TRBJ2-2|few|TRBV6-2/TRBV6-3
TGTGCCAGCAGTGGACTAGCGGGGGGGCGCACCGGGGAGCTGTTTTTT
CASSGLAGGRTGELFF
>TRBD1|TRBJ1-1|few|TRBV7-2
TGTGCCAGCAGCTTACACAGGGGGGGTAGGACTGAAGCTTTCTTT
CASSLHRGGRTEAFF
>-|TRBJ2-7|once|TRBV4-1
TGCGCCAGCAGCCCCCAAAACTTCTACGAGCAGTACTTC
CASSPQNFYEQYF
>TRBD1|TRBJ1-4|-|TRBV28
TGTGCCAGCAGTTTGCAGGGGGCGATAGAAAAACTGTTTTTT
CASSLQGAIEKLFF
>-|TRBJ1-3|-|TRBV2
TGTGCCAGCAGTGAAGCGCAGGGGACTGGAAACACCATATATTTT
CASSEAQGTGNTIYF
>-|TRBJ2-1|-|TRBV29-1
TGCAGCGTGGACTCGTATGAGCAGTTCTTC
CSVDSYEQFF
>TRBD1|TRBJ2-2|-|TRBV6-4
TGTGCCAGCAGTGACGCCCCTGGGACAGGGCCCGGGGAGCTGTTTTTT
CASSDAPGTGPGELFF
>-|TRBJ2-3|once|TRBV24-1
TGTGCCACCAGTGATTTGCGTGGCCCCTCCGATACGCAGTATTTT
CATSDLRGPSDTQYF
>-|TRBJ2-7|-|TRBV7-5
TGTGCCAGAAGCTTACGAACCACTTATGCTAAGGAGCAGTACTTC
CARSLRTTYAKEQYF
>-|TRBJ1-3|-|TRBV9
TGTGCCAGCAGCCCAAACCAGGGCTGGGCAAACACCATATATTTT
CASSPNQGWANTIYF
>-|TRBJ1-1|once|TRBV6-5
TGTGCCAGCAGTTACGGGGGCATGAACACTGAAGCTTTCTTT
CASSYGGMNTEAFF
>-|TRBJ2-7|-|TRBV21-1
TGTGCCAACCCCGGGACAGGGGACTACGAGCAGTACTTC
CANPGTGDYEQYF
>TRBD1|TRBJ1-1|-|TRBV6-2/TRBV6-3
TGTGCCAGCAGTTTTTGGGACAGGGGCGAAGCTTTCTTT
CASSFWDRGEAFF
>TRBD1|TRBJ1-2|-|TRBV3-1/TRBV3-2
TGTGCCAGCAGCCAGACAGGGTTTGGCTACACCTTC
CASSQTGFGYTF
>TRBD2|TRBJ2-5|-|TRBV14
TGTGCCAGCAGCCCAACCACTAGCGGGGGACCCCTACAAGAGACCCAGTACTTC
CASSPTTSGGPLQETQYF
>TRBD1|TRBJ1-1|once|TRBV5-1
TGCGCCAGCAGCGGACCCGGGACAGGGATCCTGAACACTGAAGCTTTCTTT
CASSGPGTGILNTEAFF
>TRBD1|TRBJ2-1|-|TRBV9
TGTGCCAGCAGGCCAGGGGGCATCAATTCTAACAATGAGCAGTTCTTC
CASRPGGINSNNEQFF
>-|TRBJ1-4|-|TRBV5-1
TGCGCCAGCAGCTTGGGTGCGGGAAATGAAAAACTGTTTTTT
CASSLGAGNEKLFF